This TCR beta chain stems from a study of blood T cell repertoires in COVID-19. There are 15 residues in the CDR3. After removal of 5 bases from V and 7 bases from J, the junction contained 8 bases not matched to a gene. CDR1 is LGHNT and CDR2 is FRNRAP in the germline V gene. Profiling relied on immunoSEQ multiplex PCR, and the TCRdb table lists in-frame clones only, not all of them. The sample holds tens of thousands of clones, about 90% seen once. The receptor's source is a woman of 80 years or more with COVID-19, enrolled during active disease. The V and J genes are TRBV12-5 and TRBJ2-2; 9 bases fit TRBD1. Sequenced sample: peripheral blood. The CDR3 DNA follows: TGTGCTAGTGGTAATCCGGGACAGGGAAGCGGGGAGCTGTTTTTT. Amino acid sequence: CASGNPGQGSGELFF.